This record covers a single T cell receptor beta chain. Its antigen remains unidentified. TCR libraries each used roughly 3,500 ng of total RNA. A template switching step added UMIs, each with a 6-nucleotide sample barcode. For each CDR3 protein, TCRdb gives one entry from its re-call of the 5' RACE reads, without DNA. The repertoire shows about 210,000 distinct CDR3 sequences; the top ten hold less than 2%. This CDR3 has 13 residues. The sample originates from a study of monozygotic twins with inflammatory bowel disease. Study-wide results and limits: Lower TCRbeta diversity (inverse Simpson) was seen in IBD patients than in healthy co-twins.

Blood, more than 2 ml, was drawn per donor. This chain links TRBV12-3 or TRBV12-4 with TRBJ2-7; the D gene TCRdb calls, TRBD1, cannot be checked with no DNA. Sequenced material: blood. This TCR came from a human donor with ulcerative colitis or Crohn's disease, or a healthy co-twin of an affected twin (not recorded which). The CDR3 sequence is CASSLQGSYEQYF.